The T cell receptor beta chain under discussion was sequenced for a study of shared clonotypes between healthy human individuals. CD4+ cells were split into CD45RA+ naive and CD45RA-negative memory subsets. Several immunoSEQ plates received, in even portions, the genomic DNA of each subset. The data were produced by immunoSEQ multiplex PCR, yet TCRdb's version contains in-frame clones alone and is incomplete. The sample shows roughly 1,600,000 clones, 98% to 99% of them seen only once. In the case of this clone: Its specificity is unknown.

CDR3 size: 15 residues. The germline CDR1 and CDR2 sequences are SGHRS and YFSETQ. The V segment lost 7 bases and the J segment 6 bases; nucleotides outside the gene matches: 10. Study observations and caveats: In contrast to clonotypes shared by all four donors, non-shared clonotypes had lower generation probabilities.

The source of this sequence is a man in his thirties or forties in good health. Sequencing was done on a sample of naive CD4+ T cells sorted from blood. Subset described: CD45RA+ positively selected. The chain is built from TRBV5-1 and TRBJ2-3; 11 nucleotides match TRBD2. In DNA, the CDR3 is TGCGCCAGCTGTATAGCGGGGGGGATGAGTGATACGCAGTATTTT. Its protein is CASCIAGGMSDTQYF.